A single sample gave rise to the 20 T cell receptor beta chains below, sequenced in a study of T cell clonality in common variable immunodeficiency. Study-wide results and caveats: In common variable immunodeficiency, TCR beta chains reportedly carried fewer deletions and N-nucleotide insertions.

TCRdb's table, derived via immunoSEQ multiplex PCR, lists solely in-frame clones and lacks some. The data list 35,000 or so clones, none observed once; about 6% falls to the top ten. The antigens these receptors bind are not known. The sample was peripheral blood mononuclear cells. These receptors were collected from a human donor with common variable immunodeficiency.

This clone was detected only a few times. The CDR3 end falls 3 residues outside the read, so it is completed with the germline J gene. The chain joins TRBV19 to TRBJ1-6; a weak D match, TRBD1 (6 bases). The germline V and J ends were trimmed by 8 bases and 9 bases, with 14 bases remaining between them. The CDR3 loop spans 13 amino acids. Germline-derived CDR1 and CDR2 are LNHDA and SQIVND (reference sequence). CDR3 bases read: TGTGCCAGTTCGTCAGGGACAAGTTCACCC. Translation: CASSSGTSSP. The entire CDR3 reads CASSSGTSSPLHF.

This clone was recorded a few times. The read finishes 3 residues shy of the CDR3 end, and the germline J gene is used to complete it. The chain is built from TRBV19 and TRBJ1-2, with 10 bases that match TRBD1. Looked up from germline, CDR1 is LNHDA and CDR2 is SQIVND (reference sequence). The CDR3 extends over 16 amino acids. V shed 2 bases, J shed 3 bases, and the junction held 6 bases outside the gene matches. The CDR3 loop is CASSILPGQGYYGYTF. Incomplete CDR3 DNA: TGTGCCAGTAGTATACTTCCGGGACAGGGGTACTATGGC.

This clone was recorded many times. From the germline J gene comes the end of the CDR3, since the read stops 3 residues before it. This chain connects TRBV7-2 to TRBJ2-5; TRBD2 matches 16 bases. CDR3 length: 15 amino acids. Germline V gives CDR1 SGHTA, CDR2 FQGNSA. V lost 5 bases to trimming and J lost 5 bases; unmatched junction nucleotides: 2. CDR3 DNA, as far as it was read: TGTGCCAGCAGCATGGGACTAGCGGGAGGGGAGACC. This translates into CASSMGLAGGET. The complete CDR3 sequence is CASSMGLAGGETQYF.

This clone was observed a few times. The read terminates 3 residues ahead of where the CDR3 ends, so the germline J gene completes it. This chain joins TRBV18 and TRBJ2-7, with no clear D. V lost 5 bases and J 5 bases, leaving 10 bases between the germline ends. The CDR3 is 12 residues long. The germline V gene has CDR1 KGHSH and CDR2 LQKENI. The CDR3 spells CASSDTRDEQYF. The CDR3 bases that were read are TGTGCCAGCTCAGATACAAGGGACGAG.

With regard to this clone: The read ends 3 residues before the CDR3 terminus; that terminus is restored from the germline J gene. The chain uses TRBV18 and TRBJ2-7; a weak D match, TRBD2 (5 bases). V lost 2 bases to trimming and J lost 4 bases, with 12 bases between them. CDR1 and CDR2 (germline): KGHSH, LQKENI. CDR3 size: 14 residues. The CDR3 spells CASSPSGVSYEQYF. CDR3 DNA, as far as it was read: TGTGCCAGCTCACCAAGCGGCGTCTCTTACGAG. Variable domain in full (rest from reference TRBV18 and TRBJ2-7): NAGVMQNPRHLVRRRGQEARLRCSPMKGHSHVYWYRQLPEEGLKFMVYLQKENIIDESGMPKERFSAEFPKEGPSILRIQQVVRGDSAAYFCASSPSGVSYEQYFGPGTRLTVT.

With respect to this clone: The read falls 3 residues short of the CDR3 end, and the missing part is taken from the germline J gene. V usage is TRBV19 and J usage is TRBJ1-4, with TRBD1 matching over 7 bases. The germline V gene has CDR1 LNHDA and CDR2 SQIVND (reference sequence). CDR3 size: 10 residues. V dropped 10 bases and J dropped 10; count of bases not matched to a gene: 3. The CDR3 reads CATYRGKLFF. CDR3 DNA (partial): TGTGCCACCTACAGGGGAAAA.

On this clone: Coverage ceases 3 residues before the CDR3 finishes, and the germline J gene fills in the end. The chain has TRBV7-2 and TRBJ1-6; TRBD1 is a possible D gene (5 bases). The length of the CDR3 is 12 residues. CDR1 is SGHTA and CDR2 is FQGNSA in the germline V gene. Partial CDR3 DNA: TGTGCCAGCAGCTTAAGCAGGGTCACC. Its protein is CASSLSRVT. The CDR3 reads in full as CASSLSRVTLHF.

This clone was seen a handful of times. Read coverage stops 3 residues before the CDR3 terminus; the germline J gene supplies the remainder. V and J are TRBV19 and TRBJ2-5, with D perhaps matching TRBD1 (6 bases). The germline CDR1 and CDR2 sequences are LNHDA and SQIVND (reference sequence). The CDR3 sequence is 13 residues long. Deletions cut 6 bases from V and 5 bases from J, with 13 bases between. CDR3 sequence: CASSVKRGETQYF. CDR3 DNA (partial): TGTGCCAGTAGCGTCAAAAGGGGGGAGACC.

This clone was recorded many times. The read gets to within 3 residues of the CDR3 end, and the germline J gene fills in the rest. The V gene is TRBV19, the J gene TRBJ1-5; D is possibly TRBD1 (6 bases). The CDR3 runs to 16 residues. CDR1 LNHDA and CDR2 SQIVND come from the germline V gene (reference sequence). Trimming left V 0 bases short and J 2 bases short, with 11 bases between. This CDR3 is CASSIERDIGNQPQHF. The part of the CDR3 DNA that was read is TGTGCCAGTAGTATAGAAAGGGACATCGGCAATCAGCCC.

This clone was detected only a few times. The sequenced fragment ends 3 residues before the CDR3 boundary, so the rest is inferred from the germline J gene. The chain employs TRBV6-1 and TRBJ2-7; D perhaps matches TRBD1 (6 bases). The length of the CDR3 is 14 residues. V shed 4 bases and J shed 3 bases, with 13 bases lying between them. The germline V gene encodes CDR1 MNHNS and CDR2 SASEGT. CDR3 DNA (partial): TGTGCCAGCAGTGTAAACAGGGAAGGCTACGAG. This translates into CASSVNREGYE. The CDR3 as a whole reads CASSVNREGYEQYF.

This clone appeared many times. The sequence runs out 3 residues before the end of the CDR3; the remainder is reconstructed from the germline J gene. The chain uses TRBV5-1 and TRBJ2-2; D is possibly TRBD1 (6 bases). Germline assignment: CDR1 SGHRS and CDR2 YFSETQ. This CDR3 is built from 15 residues. V was clipped by 2 bases and J by 5 bases, with 13 bases between them. The sequenced part of the CDR3 DNA is TGCGCCAGCAGCTTAATACAGGGTAGTACCGGGGAG. As protein: CASSLIQGSTGE. The whole CDR3 protein reads CASSLIQGSTGELFF.

This clone occurred a few times. The CDR3 extends 3 residues past the end of the read, so its final part is completed from the germline J gene. The J gene is TRBJ1-6, the V gene TRBV7-2, with D unresolved. CDR3 length: 13 amino acids. CDR1 and CDR2 from the germline V gene are SGHTA and FQGNSA. V was pared by 3 bases and J by 10 bases, with 10 bases between. Here the CDR3 reads CASSFPTRSPLHF. The CDR3 bases that were read are TGTGCCAGCAGCTTCCCCACCCGGTCACCC.

This clone has at least ten counts. The missing CDR3 end, 3 residues past where the read stops, is filled in from the germline J gene. The V call is TRBV19, the J call TRBJ1-2; no reliable D call. Germline V gives CDR1 LNHDA, CDR2 SQIVND (reference sequence). This CDR3 contains 17 residues. V was shortened by 5 bases and J by 0 bases, with 19 bases between the two germline ends. CDR3: CASSHGPRKGANYGYTF. The CDR3 DNA, read in part, is TGTGCCAGTAGTCATGGGCCGAGGAAGGGTGCTAACTATGGC.

This clone was seen ten or more times. The read terminates 3 residues before the CDR3 end, so the remaining end is supplied by the germline J gene. The chain recombines TRBV12-3 or TRBV12-4 with TRBJ1-3; maybe TRBD1 (6 bases). V lost 7 bases and J 3 bases, leaving 16 bases between the germline ends. This CDR3 is built from 15 residues. The CDR3 reads CASNPLGTSGNTIYF. The sequenced part of the CDR3 DNA is TGTGCCAGCAATCCTTTGGGGACAAGTGGAAACACC.

This clone has more than one count but fewer than ten. The CDR3 loop is CASSFGEEGYTF. The sequenced CDR3 bases are TGTGCCAGCAGCTTCGGGGAGGAGGGC. The gene calls are TRBV7-9 and TRBJ1-2; D is uncertain. Read coverage stops 3 residues before the CDR3 terminus; the germline J gene supplies the remainder. Germline V gene data show CDR1 as SEHNR and CDR2 as FQNEAQ (reference sequence). The CDR3 is made up of 12 amino acids.

This clone was counted many times. The CDR3 goes on 3 residues after the read ends, and that part is filled in from the germline J gene. This chain uses TRBV2 with TRBJ1-5; the D gene is possibly TRBD1 (6 bases). Germline values: CDR1 SNHLY, CDR2 FYNNEI. V was trimmed by 11 bases and J by 2 bases, leaving 13 bases between them. The CDR3 sequence is 13 residues long. CDR3 sequence reads: CAGGGDGNQPQHF. CDR3 bases read: TGTGCCGGAGGGGGGGATGGCAATCAGCCC.

This clone was detected a few times. CDR3 loop: CAWSMGTGGAFSGNTIYF. Partial CDR3 DNA: TGTGCCTGGAGTATGGGGACAGGGGGAGCGTTCTCTGGAAACACC. This chain links TRBV30 with TRBJ1-3; TRBD1 matches 11 bases. The sequence runs out 3 residues before the end of the CDR3; the remainder is reconstructed from the germline J gene. This CDR3 spans 18 amino acids. The junction had 9 bases not matched to a gene; V was cut back by 2 bases and J by 0 bases. Looked up from germline, CDR1 is GTSNPN and CDR2 is SVGIG (reference sequence).

With respect to this clone: The missing CDR3 end, 3 residues past where the read stops, is filled in from the germline J gene. The rearrangement joins TRBV6-1 to TRBJ2-1; possible D gene TRBD1, 6 bases. The CDR3 extends over 14 amino acids. With 4 bases removed from V and 7 bases from J, the gap between germline ends came to 14 bases. Germline assignment: CDR1 MNHNS and CDR2 SASEGT. CDR3 sequence reads: CASSGAGTTNEQFF. The sequenced part of the CDR3 DNA is TGTGCCAGCAGTGGCGCCGGGACAACTAATGAG.

CDR3 protein: CASSLAGLAGLYEQYF. CDR3 bases read: TGTGCCAGCAGCTTAGCCGGACTAGCGGGCCTCTACGAG. The chain joins TRBV7-2 to TRBJ2-7; TRBD2 aligns across 11 bases. The CDR3 end is not reached by the read, which stops 3 residues before it; the germline J gene fills it in. This CDR3 is 16 amino acids long. The V segment lost 0 bases and the J segment 3 bases; nucleotides outside the gene matches: 4. Germline V gives CDR1 SGHTA, CDR2 FQGNSA. The entire variable domain, with the rest obtained from reference TRBV7-2 and TRBJ2-7, is as follows: GAGVSQSPSNKVTEKGKDVELRCDPISGHTALYWYRQSLGQGLEFLIYFQGNSAPDKSGLPSDRFSAERTGGSVSTLTIQRTQQEDSAVYLCASSLAGLAGLYEQYFGPGTRLTVT.

This clone occurred many times. The CDR3 extends 3 residues past the end of the read, so its final part is completed from the germline J gene. The rearrangement uses TRBV4-1 and TRBJ2-7, with a weak D call TRBD1 (5 bases). The germline V gene encodes CDR1 MGHRA and CDR2 YSYEKL. This CDR3 has 14 amino acids. V was cut by 1 base and J by 2 bases, with 9 bases left in between. Incomplete CDR3 DNA: TGCGCCAGCAGCCAAGCGGACAAGCCCTACGAG. Amino acid sequence: CASSQADKPYE. The CDR3 in its entirety is CASSQADKPYEQYF.